Presented here are 7 T cell receptor beta chains from one specimen sequenced in a study of blood T cell repertoires in COVID-19. TCRdb's table, derived via immunoSEQ multiplex PCR, lists solely in-frame clones and lacks some. The repertoire holds some 350,000 clones, 80% to 90% seen once, with approximately 3% in the top ten. Sequences were obtained from peripheral blood. All receptors derive from a woman aged 25 to 39 with COVID-19, enrolled during active disease.

J is TRBJ1-2 and V is TRBV5-1, with D perhaps TRBD1 (5 bases). The CDR3 extends over 14 amino acids. Trimming left V 0 bases short and J 8 bases short, with 14 bases between. Germline V CDR1 and CDR2: SGHRS, YFSETQ. The CDR3 DNA sequence: TGCGCCAGCAGCTTGGAAACAGGTTACGGCGGCTACACCTTC. It codes for CASSLETGYGGYTF. The full variable domain, rest sourced from reference TRBV5-1 and TRBJ1-2, is KAGVTQTPRYLIKTRGQQVTLSCSPISGHRSVSWYQQTPGQGLQFLFEYFSETQRNKGNFPGRFSGRQFSNSRSEMNVSTLELGDSALYLCASSLETGYGGYTFGSGTRLTVV.

This chain links TRBV28 with TRBJ1-3; possible D gene TRBD1, 5 bases. Germline V lookup: CDR1 MDHEN, CDR2 SYDVKM. CDR3 length: 16 residues. V gave up 6 bases and J gave up 4 bases, with 19 bases separating them. Written as DNA, the CDR3 is TGTGCCAGCAGCCCCCGCGGGGGTGGCCCGGGAAACACCATATATTTT. This encodes CASSPRGGGPGNTIYF.

The genes are TRBV28 and TRBJ2-3, with D perhaps matching TRBD2 (6 bases). V was shortened by 6 bases and J by 15 bases, with 22 bases between the two germline ends. Germline V gives CDR1 MDHEN, CDR2 SYDVKM. This CDR3 is built from 13 residues. The CDR3 DNA follows: TGTGCCAGCAGCCTTACCGGGGGTGGATACCATTATTTT. Protein product: CASSLTGGGYHYF.

The V gene is TRBV6-2 or TRBV6-3, the J gene TRBJ2-1, with TRBD2 matching over 10 bases. With V trimmed by 4 bases and J by 6 bases, 6 bases remained unmatched. CDR1 MNHEY and CDR2 SVGEGT come from the germline V gene. The CDR3 has 15 amino acids. The CDR3 DNA is TGTGCCAGCAGTTTAGTATTAGCGGGAGGCAATGAGCAGTTCTTC. Translation: CASSLVLAGGNEQFF.

The chain carries TRBV2 and TRBJ2-5; 11 nucleotides align to TRBD1. With V trimmed by 10 bases and J by 5 bases, 12 bases remained unmatched. The CDR3 runs to 15 residues. The germline V gene encodes CDR1 SNHLY and CDR2 FYNNEI. This CDR3 is CAIGTGGGVAETQYF. CDR3 in DNA: TGTGCCATAGGGACAGGGGGAGGCGTAGCGGAGACCCAGTACTTC.

This clone occurred a few times. The chain recombines TRBV2 with TRBJ1-1; D remains ambiguous. Germline lookup yields CDR1 SNHLY and CDR2 FYNNEI. Trimming shortened V by 1 base and J by 0 bases, and 3 bases separated the two germline ends. The CDR3 extends over 13 amino acids. This CDR3 is CASSEGLNTEAFF. The CDR3 DNA is TGTGCCAGCAGTGAAGGGCTGAACACTGAAGCTTTCTTT.

The rearrangement uses TRBV29-1 and TRBJ1-1; tentatively, D is TRBD1 (6 bases). V was shortened by 5 bases and J by 7 bases, with 20 bases between the two germline ends. Looked up from germline, CDR1 is SQVTM and CDR2 is ANQGSEA. The CDR3 spans 14 residues. The CDR3 nucleotides are TGCAGCGTTCCCGGACAGAGGATCTTCAATGAAGCTTTCTTT. As protein: CSVPGQRIFNEAFF.